This T cell receptor (beta chain) was captured by sequencing in a study of response to subunit inactivated influenza vaccine. TCRdb fed the RT-PCR reads into MiXCR, producing one record per CDR3 protein. The sample shows approximately 700,000 distinct CDR3 sequences, about 15% of them seen only once. This clonotype was recorded many times. CDR3 length: 15 residues. Trimming cost V 6 bases and J 7 bases; bases outside gene matches: 15. Germline loops: CDR1 MNHEY, CDR2 SVGEGT. The sequence came from a man in his fifties or sixties who received an inactivated influenza vaccine. The input for sequencing was PBMCs from blood, taken 14 days before vaccination. The rearrangement links TRBV6-2 or TRBV6-3 to TRBJ2-7; 7 bases align to TRBD2. Here the CDR3 DNA reads TGTGCCAGCAGCCGGAGCGGGGAGAGTACGGTGGAGCAGTACTTC. The encoded protein is CASSRSGESTVEQYF.